The subject of this entry is one T cell receptor (beta chain). Its antigen is unknown. The authors negatively isolated CD8+ and CD4+ T cells and FACS-enriched TEMRA cells. The sample is drawn from a study of CD8 T cells in Susac syndrome. Study conclusions and caveats: CD8+ clonal expansion in Susac was maximal in TEMRA cells and in active patients.

V shed 5 bases, J shed 8 bases, and the junction held 8 bases outside the gene matches. This CDR3 is 15 amino acids long. Germline V gene lookup returns CDR1 SGHAT and CDR2 FQNNGV. Reverse transcription of about 0.45 to 1 ug RNA was performed with random hexamers. A single record per CDR3 protein comes from TCRdb applying MiXCR to the immunoSEQ multiplex PCR reads. The sample lists 65,000 to 100,000 distinct CDR3 sequences; about 95% were seen once. This sequence originates from a human donor with Susac syndrome. The chain has TRBV11-2 and TRBJ2-1, with 11 nucleotides matching TRBD2. What was sequenced was CD8+ T cells from PBMCs. CDR3 nucleotides: TGTGCCAGCAGCAAAACTAGCGGGAGTAAGGATGAGCAGTTCTTC. Its protein is CASSKTSGSKDEQFF. Full variable domain (missing parts from reference TRBV11-2 and TRBJ2-1): EAGVAQSPRYKIIEKRQSVAFWCNPISGHATLYWYQQILGQGPKLLIQFQNNGVVDDSQLPKDRFSAERLKGVDSTLKIQPAKLEDSAVYLCASSKTSGSKDEQFFGPGTRLTVL.